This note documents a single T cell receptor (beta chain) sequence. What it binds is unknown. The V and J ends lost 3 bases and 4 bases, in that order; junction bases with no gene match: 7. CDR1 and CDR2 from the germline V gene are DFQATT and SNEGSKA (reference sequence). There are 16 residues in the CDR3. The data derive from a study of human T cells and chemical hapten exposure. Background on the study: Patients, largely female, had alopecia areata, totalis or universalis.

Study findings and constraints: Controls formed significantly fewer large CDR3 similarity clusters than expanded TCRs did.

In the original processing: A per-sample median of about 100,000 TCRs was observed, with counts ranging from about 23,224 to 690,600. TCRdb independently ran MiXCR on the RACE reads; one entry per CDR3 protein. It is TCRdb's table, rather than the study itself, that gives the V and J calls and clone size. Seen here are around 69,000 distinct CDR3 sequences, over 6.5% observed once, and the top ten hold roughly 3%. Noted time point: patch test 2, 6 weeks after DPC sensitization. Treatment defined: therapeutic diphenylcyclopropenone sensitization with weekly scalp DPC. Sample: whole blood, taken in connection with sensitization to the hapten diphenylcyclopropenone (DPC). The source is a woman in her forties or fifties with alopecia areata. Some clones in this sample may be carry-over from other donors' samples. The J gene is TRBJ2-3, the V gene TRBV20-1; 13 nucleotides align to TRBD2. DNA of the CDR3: TGCAGTGCTAGGGCTACTAGCGGGAGGGCCCCAGATACGCAGTATTTT. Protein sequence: CSARATSGRAPDTQYF.